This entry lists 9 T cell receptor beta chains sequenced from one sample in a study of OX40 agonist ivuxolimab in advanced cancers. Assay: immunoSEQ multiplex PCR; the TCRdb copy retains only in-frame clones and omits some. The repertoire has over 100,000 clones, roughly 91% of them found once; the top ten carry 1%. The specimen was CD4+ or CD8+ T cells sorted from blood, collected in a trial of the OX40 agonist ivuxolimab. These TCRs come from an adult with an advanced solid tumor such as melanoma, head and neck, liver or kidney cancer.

The CDR3 here is CASSRGTGGSNYGYTF. The CDR3 DNA follows: TGCGCCAGCAGCCGGGGGACAGGGGGATCTAACTATGGCTACACCTTC. V gene TRBV4-1 combines with J gene TRBJ1-2; 11 bases agree with TRBD1. With V trimmed by 4 bases and J by 0 bases, 4 bases remained unmatched. The CDR3 is 16 amino acids. The germline CDR1 and CDR2 sequences are MGHRA and YSYEKL.

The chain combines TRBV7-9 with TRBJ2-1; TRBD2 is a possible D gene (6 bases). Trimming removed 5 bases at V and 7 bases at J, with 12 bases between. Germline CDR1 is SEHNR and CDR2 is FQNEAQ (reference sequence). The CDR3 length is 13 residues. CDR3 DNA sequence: TGTGCCAGCAGCGTGGGAGGTTGGAATGAGCAGTTCTTC. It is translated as CASSVGGWNEQFF.

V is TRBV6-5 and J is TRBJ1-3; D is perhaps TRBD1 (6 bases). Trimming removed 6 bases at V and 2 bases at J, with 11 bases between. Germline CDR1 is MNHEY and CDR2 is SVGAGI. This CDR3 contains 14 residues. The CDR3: CASSRTGTGNTIYF. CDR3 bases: TGTGCCAGCAGCCGAACAGGGACTGGAAACACCATATATTTT.

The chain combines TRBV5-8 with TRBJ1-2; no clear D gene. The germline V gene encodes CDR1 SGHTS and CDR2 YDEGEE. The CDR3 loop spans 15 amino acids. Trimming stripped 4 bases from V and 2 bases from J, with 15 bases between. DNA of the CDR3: TGTGCCAGCAGCGGTGACGGACGCTTCAACTATGGCTACACCTTC. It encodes CASSGDGRFNYGYTF.

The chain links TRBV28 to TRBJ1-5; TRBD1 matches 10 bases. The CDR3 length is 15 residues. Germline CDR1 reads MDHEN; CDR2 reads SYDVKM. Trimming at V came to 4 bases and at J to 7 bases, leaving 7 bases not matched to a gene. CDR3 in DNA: TGTGCCAGCAGTTCAATCGGACAGGGGGACCAGCCCCAGCATTTT. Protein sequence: CASSSIGQGDQPQHF.

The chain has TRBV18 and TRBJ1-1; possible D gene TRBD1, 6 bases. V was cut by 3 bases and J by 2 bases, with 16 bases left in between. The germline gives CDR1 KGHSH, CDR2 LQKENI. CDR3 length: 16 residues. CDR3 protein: CASSPPSTGINTEAFF. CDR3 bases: TGTGCCAGCTCACCTCCATCTACAGGGATCAACACTGAAGCTTTCTTT.

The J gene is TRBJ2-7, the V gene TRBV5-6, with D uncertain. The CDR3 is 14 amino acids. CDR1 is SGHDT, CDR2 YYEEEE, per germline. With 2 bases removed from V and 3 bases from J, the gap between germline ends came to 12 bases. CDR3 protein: CASSLKNGLYEQYF. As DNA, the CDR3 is TGTGCCAGCAGCTTAAAGAACGGGCTCTACGAGCAGTACTTC.

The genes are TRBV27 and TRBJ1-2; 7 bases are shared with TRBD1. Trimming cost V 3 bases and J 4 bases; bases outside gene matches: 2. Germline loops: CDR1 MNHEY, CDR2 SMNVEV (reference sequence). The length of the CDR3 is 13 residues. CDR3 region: CASSFTGVYGYTF. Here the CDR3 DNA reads TGTGCCAGCAGTTTCACAGGGGTCTATGGCTACACCTTC.

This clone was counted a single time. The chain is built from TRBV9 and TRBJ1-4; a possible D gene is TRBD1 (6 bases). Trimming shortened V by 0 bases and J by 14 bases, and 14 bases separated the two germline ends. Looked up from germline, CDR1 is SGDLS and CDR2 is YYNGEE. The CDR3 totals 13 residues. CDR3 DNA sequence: TGTGCCAGCAGCGTAGAAGGGGGAGTGGGGCTGTTTTTT. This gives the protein CASSVEGGVGLFF.